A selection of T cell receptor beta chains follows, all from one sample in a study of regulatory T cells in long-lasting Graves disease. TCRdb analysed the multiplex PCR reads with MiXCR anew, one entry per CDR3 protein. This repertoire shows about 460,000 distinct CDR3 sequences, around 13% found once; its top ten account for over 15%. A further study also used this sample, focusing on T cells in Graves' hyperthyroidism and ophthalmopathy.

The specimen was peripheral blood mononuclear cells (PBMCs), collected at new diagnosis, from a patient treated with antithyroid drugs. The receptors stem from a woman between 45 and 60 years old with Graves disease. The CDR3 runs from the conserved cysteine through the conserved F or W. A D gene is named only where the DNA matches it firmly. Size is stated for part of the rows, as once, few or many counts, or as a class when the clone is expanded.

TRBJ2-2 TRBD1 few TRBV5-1 CASSTGQGAGELFF TGCGCCAGCAGCACCGGACAGGGCGCCGGGGAGCTGTTTTTT
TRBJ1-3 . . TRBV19 CASSLVGPWPPSGNTIYF TGTGCCAGTAGTTTGGTGGGCCCGTGGCCCCCTTCTGGAAACACCATATATTTT
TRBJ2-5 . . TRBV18 CACSPPSEEETQYF TGTGCCTGCTCACCACCGTCGGAGGAAGAGACCCAGTACTTC
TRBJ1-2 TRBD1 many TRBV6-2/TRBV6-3 CASRRDRNYGYTF TGTGCCAGCAGGCGGGACAGGAACTATGGCTACACCTTC
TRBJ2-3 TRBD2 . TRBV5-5 CASRPAGAPHTDTQYF TGTGCCAGCAGACCAGCGGGAGCCCCCCACACAGATACGCAGTATTTT
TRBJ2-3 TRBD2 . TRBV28 CASSSTPLGLAGSADTQYF TGTGCCAGCAGTTCCACGCCCCTCGGACTAGCGGGCTCCGCAGATACGCAGTATTTT
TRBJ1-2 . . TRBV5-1 CASSLFPGRYGYTF TGCGCCAGCAGCTTGTTCCCGGGGAGGTATGGCTACACCTTC
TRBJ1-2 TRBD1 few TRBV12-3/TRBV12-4 CASSSGTVLNYGYTF TGTGCCAGCAGTTCCGGGACAGTTCTTAACTATGGCTACACCTTC
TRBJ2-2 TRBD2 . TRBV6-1 CASSHRGTSVNTGELFF TGTGCCAGCAGTCACCGCGGAACTAGCGTGAACACCGGGGAGCTGTTTTTT
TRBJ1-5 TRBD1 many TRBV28 CASSFETGGDQPQHF TGTGCCAGCAGTTTCGAAACAGGGGGCGATCAGCCCCAGCATTTT
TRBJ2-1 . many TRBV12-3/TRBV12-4 CASSLPSATSYNEQFF TGTGCCAGCAGTCTCCCTAGCGCCACGTCCTACAATGAGCAGTTCTTC
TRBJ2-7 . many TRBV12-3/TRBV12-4 CASSPSWQGAYEQYF TGTGCCAGCAGCCCATCGTGGCAGGGAGCCTACGAGCAGTACTTC
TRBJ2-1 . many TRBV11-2 CASSPLADYNEQFF TGTGCCAGCAGCCCCTTGGCGGACTACAATGAGCAGTTCTTC